This T cell receptor (beta chain) was profiled in a study of T cells expressing NK-cell markers. For the study at large: The TCR beta repertoires originated in sorted CD3+CD56+NKG2C+, CD3+CD56+NKG2C- and CD3+CD56-NKG2C+ T cells.

This clonotype is labeled medium-sized based on frequency. Its antigen remains unknown. The CDR3 length is 15 residues. Findings and caveats of the study: Dominant NKG2C+ clonotype frequencies of 1.0-7.0% of CD8+ T cells were measured in about six donors.

TCRdb processed the 5' RACE reads again and assigns one entry to each CDR3 protein, with no DNA. This repertoire includes just under 150,000 distinct CDR3 sequences. The receptor was isolated from a man aged 18 to 30 in good health. This chain uses TRBV12-3 or TRBV12-4 with TRBJ2-3; lacking DNA, the TRBD2 call made by TCRdb goes unchecked. Material for sequencing was blood T cells: a sorted CD56 or NKG2C T cell subset, CD4+ or CD8+ T cells, or bulk PBMC T cells (not recorded which). The chain's CDR3 is CASSVLAGSTDTQYF.